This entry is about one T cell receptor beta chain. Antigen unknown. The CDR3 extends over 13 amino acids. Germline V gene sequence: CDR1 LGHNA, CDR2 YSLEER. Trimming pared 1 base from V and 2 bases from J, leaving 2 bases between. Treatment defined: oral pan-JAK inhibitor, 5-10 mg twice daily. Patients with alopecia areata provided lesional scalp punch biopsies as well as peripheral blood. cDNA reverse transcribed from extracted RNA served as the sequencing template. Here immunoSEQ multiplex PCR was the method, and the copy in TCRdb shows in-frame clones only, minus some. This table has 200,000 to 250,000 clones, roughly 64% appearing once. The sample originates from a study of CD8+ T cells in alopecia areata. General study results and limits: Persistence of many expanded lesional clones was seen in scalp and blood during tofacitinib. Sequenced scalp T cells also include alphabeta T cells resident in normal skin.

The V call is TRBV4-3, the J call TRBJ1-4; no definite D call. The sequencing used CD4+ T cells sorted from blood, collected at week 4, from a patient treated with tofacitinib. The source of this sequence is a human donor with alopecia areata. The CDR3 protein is CASSQGTNEKLFF. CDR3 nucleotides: TGCGCCAGCAGCCAAGGGACTAATGAAAAACTGTTTTTT.